Below, one T cell receptor beta chain is given with its context. This CDR3 has 15 residues. Germline CDR1 SGHVS, CDR2 FQNEAQ. The V segment lost 5 bases and the J segment 2 bases; nucleotides outside the gene matches: 8. Thyroid surgery took place with no prior treatment in any patient. The entry originates in a study of metastatic and nonmetastatic thyroid tumors. At the level of the study: The study looked at repertoires side by side in blood and in tumor or nodule tissue from malignant and benign thyroid patients.

TCRdb called clones again from the PCR reads with MiXCR. Of thousands of clones in the sample, around 30% were seen once. The chain is built from TRBV7-8 and TRBJ2-7; 8 bases line up with TRBD1. Sample: tumor tissue. This clonotype was obtained from a female donor with papillary thyroid cancer or a benign thyroid nodule (not recorded which). Some clones in this sample may be carry-over from other donors' samples. CDR3 nucleotides: TGTGCCAGCAGCACCACAGGGGGTGAGGCCTACGAGCAGTACTTC. Protein: CASSTTGGEAYEQYF. Filled out from reference TRBV7-8 and TRBJ2-7, the complete variable domain reads GAGVSQSPRYKVAKRGQDVALRCDPISGHVSLFWYQQALGQGPEFLTYFQNEAQLDKSGLPSDRFFAERPEGSVSTLKIQRTQQEDSAVYLCASSTTGGEAYEQYFGPGTRLTVT.